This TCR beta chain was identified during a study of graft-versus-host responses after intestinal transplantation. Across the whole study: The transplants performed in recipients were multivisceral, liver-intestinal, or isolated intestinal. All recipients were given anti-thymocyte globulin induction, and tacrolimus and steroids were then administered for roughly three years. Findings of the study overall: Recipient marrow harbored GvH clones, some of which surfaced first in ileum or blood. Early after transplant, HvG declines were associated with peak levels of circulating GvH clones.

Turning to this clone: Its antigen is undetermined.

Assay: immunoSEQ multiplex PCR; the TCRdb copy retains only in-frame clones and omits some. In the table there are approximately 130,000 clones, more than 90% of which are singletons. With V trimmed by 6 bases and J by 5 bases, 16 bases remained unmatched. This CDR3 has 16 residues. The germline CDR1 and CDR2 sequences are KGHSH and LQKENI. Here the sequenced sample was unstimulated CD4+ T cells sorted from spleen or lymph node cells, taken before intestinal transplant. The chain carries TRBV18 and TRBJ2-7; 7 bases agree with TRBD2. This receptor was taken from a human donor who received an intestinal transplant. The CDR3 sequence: CASSPGRGRGADEQYF. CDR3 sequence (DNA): TGTGCCAGCTCGCCAGGGAGGGGCCGTGGGGCGGACGAGCAGTACTTC.